The 4 T cell receptor beta chains presented below share a single source sample, sequenced in a study of T cell repertoires in cytomegalovirus infection. No antigens are known for them. TCRdb analysed the reads with MiXCR anew, one entry per CDR3 protein. The sample carries approximately 500,000 distinct CDR3 sequences, 25% to 35% recorded once. The material sequenced was cultured PBMCs, taken from culture after CMV antigen stimulation. Receptors were obtained from a human donor in good health (CMV status not recorded). Some clones in this sample may be carry-over from other donors' samples.

The chain links TRBV4-3 to TRBJ1-1; D call uncertain. CDR1 and CDR2 (germline): LGHNA, YSLEER. The CDR3 is made up of 14 amino acids. V lost 8 bases to trimming and J lost 1 base, with 14 bases between them. The CDR3 spells CASGYTDTNTEAFF. CDR3 nucleotide sequence: TGCGCCAGCGGATATACTGACACGAACACTGAAGCTTTCTTT.

The V gene is TRBV28, the J gene TRBJ2-1, with D unresolved. This CDR3 is built from 12 residues. V was cut by 5 bases and J by 7 bases, with 9 bases left in between. Germline V gene data show CDR1 as MDHEN and CDR2 as SYDVKM. The CDR3 DNA reads TGTGCCAGCAGTGAGGAGAGGAATGAGCAGTTCTTC. The encoded protein is CASSEERNEQFF.

This clonotype was seen a few times. This chain joins TRBV4-3 and TRBJ2-1; D possibly corresponds to TRBD2 (6 bases). The CDR3 covers 15 residues. The V end was cut by 3 bases, the J end by 7 bases, with 16 bases between. Germline V gives CDR1 LGHNA, CDR2 YSLEER. The CDR3 nucleotides are TGCGCCAGCAGCCACGGACTACCCCCTTCGAATGAGCAGTTCTTC. Residues: CASSHGLPPSNEQFF.

The J gene is TRBJ2-3, the V gene TRBV29-1, with TRBD2 matching over 10 bases. This CDR3 is built from 14 residues. Germline CDR1 and CDR2: SQVTM and ANQGSEA. Germline trimming cut 6 bases from V and 6 bases from J; bases unmatched to any gene: 9. The CDR3 DNA reads as TGCAGCGTCCTCCCTAGCGGGAGAACGGATACGCAGTATTTT. It specifies CSVLPSGRTDTQYF.